Presented here are 24 T cell receptor beta chains from one specimen sequenced in a study of OX40 agonist ivuxolimab in advanced cancers. Data came from immunoSEQ multiplex PCR; TCRdb stores just in-frame clones and leaves some out. The sample has 65,000 to 85,000 clones, approximately 85% seen once. The material was CD4+ or CD8+ T cells sorted from blood, obtained in a trial of the OX40 agonist ivuxolimab. The receptors come from an adult with an advanced solid tumor such as melanoma, head and neck, liver or kidney cancer.

The rearrangement links TRBV5-6 to TRBJ1-2, with 11 positions matching TRBD1. Germline assignment: CDR1 SGHDT and CDR2 YYEEEE. Trimming at V came to 4 bases and at J to 4 bases, leaving 9 bases not matched to a gene. The CDR3 has 16 residues. CDR3 amino acids: CASSTGTGGIGYGYTF. The CDR3 bases are TGTGCCAGCAGCACCGGGACAGGGGGTATTGGCTATGGCTACACCTTC.

V gene TRBV30 combines with J gene TRBJ1-1; weak D call: TRBD1 (5 bases). The V gene lost 3 bases and the J gene lost 5 bases, with 16 bases spanning the gap. Germline CDR1 and CDR2: GTSNPN and SVGIG (reference sequence). The CDR3 loop spans 14 amino acids. This CDR3 is CAWRRKGLETEAFF. The CDR3 nucleotides read TGTGCCTGGAGAAGAAAGGGGCTGGAGACTGAAGCTTTCTTT.

The chain is built from TRBV29-1 and TRBJ2-7, with 14 bases fitting TRBD2. This CDR3 comprises 14 residues. J was trimmed by 6 bases and V by 6 bases; bases with no gene match: 7. The germline V gene encodes CDR1 SQVTM and CDR2 ANQGSEA. DNA for the CDR3: TGCAGCGTGGGATTCGGGACTAGCGGGAGCGAGCAGTACTTC. Translated: CSVGFGTSGSEQYF.

The chain joins TRBV5-6 to TRBJ1-6, with D possibly being TRBD1 (6 bases). V was cut by 0 bases and J by 4 bases, with 11 bases left in between. Germline lookup yields CDR1 SGHDT and CDR2 YYEEEE. The CDR3 loop spans 16 amino acids. The CDR3 coding sequence is TGTGCCAGCAGCTTGGATCGCAGGGGTTATAATTCACCCCTCCACTTT. Protein sequence: CASSLDRRGYNSPLHF.

V usage is TRBV7-3 and J usage is TRBJ1-1; TRBD1 is a possible D gene (5 bases). The V end lost 5 bases, the J end lost 4 bases, and 17 bases lay between the germline ends. Germline V CDR1 and CDR2: SGHTA, FQGTGA. This CDR3 spans 15 amino acids. CDR3 nucleotide sequence: TGTGCCAGCAGCCCCCGTGGGGGAGTGGGCACTGAAGCTTTCTTT. Its protein is CASSPRGGVGTEAFF.

This clone has just one count. This chain joins TRBV5-4 and TRBJ2-1; 10 bases are shared with TRBD2. Germline-derived CDR1 and CDR2 are SGHNT and YYREEE (reference sequence). The CDR3 loop spans 16 amino acids. Germline trimming cut 4 bases from V and 2 bases from J; bases unmatched to any gene: 6. The CDR3 region is CASSEPLAGAYNEQFF. CDR3 sequence (DNA): TGTGCCAGCAGCGAACCGCTAGCGGGAGCCTACAATGAGCAGTTCTTC. Supplemented by reference TRBV5-4 and TRBJ2-1, the full variable domain reads ETGVTQSPTHLIKTRGQQVTLRCSSQSGHNTVSWYQQALGQGPQFIFQYYREEENGRGNFPPRFSGLQFPNYSSELNVNALELDDSALYLCASSEPLAGAYNEQFFGPGTRLTVL.

This chain uses TRBV5-1 with TRBJ1-5; the D gene is possibly TRBD1 (5 bases). Germline CDR1 reads SGHRS; CDR2 reads YFSETQ. CDR3 length: 15 residues. Trimming removed 4 bases from V and 9 bases from J, with 20 bases in between. Here the CDR3 reads CASSLGRGENWPQHF. CDR3 in DNA: TGCGCCAGCAGCCTGGGACGGGGGGAGAATTGGCCCCAGCATTTT.

The V and J genes are TRBV28 and TRBJ1-5, with D maybe TRBD1 (5 bases). This CDR3 region has 14 residues. The ends were cut back, 5 bases at V and 4 bases at J, with 12 bases in the middle. Germline loops: CDR1 MDHEN, CDR2 SYDVKM. The CDR3 coding sequence is TGTGCCAGCAGTGCCCCAGGGCGAAATCAGCCCCAGCATTTT. It translates to CASSAPGRNQPQHF.

The gene calls are TRBV7-2 and TRBJ1-2; 9 positions agree with TRBD1. The CDR3 covers 19 residues. The germline V gene encodes CDR1 SGHTA and CDR2 FQGNSA. V was clipped by 3 bases and J by 4 bases; unmatched bases: 18. CDR3 nucleotides: TGTGCCAGCAGCTTCCTGCCGCGGGGACAGGGTAGGATCCTCTATGGCTACACCTTC. Its protein product is CASSFLPRGQGRILYGYTF.

The CDR3 sequence is CASSLARQGKSYEQYF. The CDR3 DNA sequence: TGTGCCAGCAGCTTGGCTCGGCAGGGCAAATCCTACGAGCAGTACTTC. This rearrangement joins TRBV5-5 to TRBJ2-7; maybe TRBD1 (5 bases). Trimming took 0 bases from V and 1 from J, leaving 14 bases between them. In germline, CDR1 is SGHKS, CDR2 YYEKEE (reference sequence). The CDR3 extends over 16 amino acids.

This sequence joins TRBV5-6 and TRBJ2-7; 8 positions agree with TRBD1. The length of the CDR3 is 17 residues. V shed 0 bases, J shed 5 bases, and the junction held 13 bases outside the gene matches. Germline loops: CDR1 SGHDT, CDR2 YYEEEE. The CDR3 DNA reads as TGTGCCAGCAGCTTGGGGGGAGTTTGGACAGGGCACAACGAGCAGTACTTC. The encoded protein is CASSLGGVWTGHNEQYF.

This chain joins TRBV27 and TRBJ1-1, with D unclear. The CDR3 has 13 residues. V gave up 7 bases and J gave up 1 base, with 10 bases separating them. Germline values: CDR1 MNHEY, CDR2 SMNVEV (reference sequence). The CDR3 sequence is CASMGNKNTEAFF. The CDR3 DNA reads as TGTGCCAGCATGGGGAACAAGAACACTGAAGCTTTCTTT.

The rearrangement uses TRBV12-5 and TRBJ2-7; TRBD1 matches at 8 bases. Trimming took 4 bases from V and 3 from J; bases not matched to a gene: 5. This CDR3 is built from 14 residues. CDR1 is LGHNT and CDR2 is FRNRAP in the germline V gene. CDR3 DNA sequence: TGTGCTAGTGGTTCGGATGGACAGGGCTACGAGCAGTACTTC. This gives the protein CASGSDGQGYEQYF.

The chain has TRBV19 and TRBJ1-2, with 8 bases matching TRBD1. Germline loops: CDR1 LNHDA, CDR2 SQIVND (reference sequence). The trim removed 10 bases at V and 4 bases at J, leaving 8 bases unmatched. This CDR3 has 13 residues. The CDR3 DNA reads as TGTGCCACCACAGACAGGGGTCGCTATGGCTACACCTTC. Its protein is CATTDRGRYGYTF. Combining the CDR3 with reference TRBV19 and TRBJ1-2 gives the whole variable domain DGGITQSPKYLFRKEGQNVTLSCEQNLNHDAMYWYRQDPGQGLRLIYYSQIVNDFQKGDIAEGYSVSREKKESFPLTVTSAQKNPTAFYLCATTDRGRYGYTFGSGTRLTVV.

The chain combines TRBV27 with TRBJ2-3, with D possibly TRBD2 on 5 matching bases. The V end was cut by 4 bases, the J end by 2 bases, with 16 bases between. Germline assignment: CDR1 MNHEY and CDR2 SMNVEV (reference sequence). There are 16 residues in the CDR3. CDR3 in DNA: TGTGCCAGCAGTTCCCGCCCGCAGCGGACCACAGATACGCAGTATTTT. It codes for CASSSRPQRTTDTQYF.

This rearrangement joins TRBV4-1 to TRBJ1-6, with 7 bases aligning to TRBD1. The CDR3 is 16 amino acids. Trimming cost V 2 bases and J 5 bases; bases outside gene matches: 6. Germline V gene lookup returns CDR1 MGHRA and CDR2 YSYEKL. In nucleotides, the CDR3 is TGCGCCAGCAGCCAACGACAGGGTGGGGATAATTCACCCCTCCACTTT. This codes for CASSQRQGGDNSPLHF.

This clone showed up just once. This chain links TRBV7-2 with TRBJ1-5; D not resolved. V gave up 1 base and J gave up 2 bases, with 9 bases separating them. The germline V gene has CDR1 SGHTA and CDR2 FQGNSA. This CDR3 spans 15 amino acids. Here the CDR3 reads CASSLGHSGNQPQHF. CDR3 DNA sequence: TGTGCCAGCAGCTTAGGGCACTCCGGCAATCAGCCCCAGCATTTT.

The chain links TRBV5-4 to TRBJ2-4; either TRBD1 or TRBD2 may supply D (6 bases each). In germline, CDR1 is SGHNT, CDR2 YYREEE (reference sequence). V dropped 4 bases and J dropped 1 base, with 15 bases sitting between them. The CDR3 extends over 16 amino acids. The CDR3 sequence is CASSRLGGEAKNIQYF. CDR3 nucleotides: TGTGCCAGCAGCCGGTTGGGGGGCGAGGCCAAAAACATTCAGTACTTC.

This clone was detected only a few times. The chain uses TRBV6-5 and TRBJ2-5; 7 bases are shared with TRBD2. The trim removed 0 bases at V and 2 bases at J, leaving 3 bases unmatched. The CDR3 loop spans 15 amino acids. Germline assignment: CDR1 MNHEY and CDR2 SVGAGI. CDR3 in amino acids: CASSYSRDYQETQYF. The CDR3 DNA reads as TGTGCCAGCAGTTACTCGCGGGACTATCAAGAGACCCAGTACTTC.

The J gene is TRBJ1-1, the V gene TRBV6-5, with D perhaps TRBD1 (6 bases). CDR3 length: 15 residues. CDR1 and CDR2 from the germline V gene are MNHEY and SVGAGI. The V and J ends lost 1 base and 5 bases respectively, with 14 bases between them. The CDR3 sequence is CASSYWAGEGTEAFF. Written as DNA, the CDR3 is TGTGCCAGCAGTTACTGGGCAGGGGAGGGAACTGAAGCTTTCTTT.

This clone ranks as medium-sized. The chain has TRBV5-1 and TRBJ1-6; no definite D call. V lost 1 base and J lost 2, with 13 bases in between. The CDR3 totals 17 residues. Germline CDR1 SGHRS, CDR2 YFSETQ. Here the CDR3 DNA reads TGCGCCAGCAGCTTGATGCCGACGGGAACCTATAATTCACCCCTCCACTTT. This sequence encodes CASSLMPTGTYNSPLHF. Variable domain in full (rest from reference TRBV5-1 and TRBJ1-6): KAGVTQTPRYLIKTRGQQVTLSCSPISGHRSVSWYQQTPGQGLQFLFEYFSETQRNKGNFPGRFSGRQFSNSRSEMNVSTLELGDSALYLCASSLMPTGTYNSPLHFGNGTRLTVT.

This clone has only one observation. The V gene is TRBV6-5, the J gene TRBJ2-7; D is perhaps TRBD2 (6 bases). Trimming pared 2 bases from V and 5 bases from J, leaving 16 bases between. CDR3 length equals 15 residues. CDR1 is MNHEY and CDR2 is SVGAGI in the germline V gene. CDR3 residues: CASSYGREWVHEQYF. The CDR3 DNA is TGTGCCAGCAGTTACGGACGGGAGTGGGTGCACGAGCAGTACTTC.

The V call is TRBV11-2, the J call TRBJ1-1; D gene ambiguous. In germline, CDR1 is SGHAT, CDR2 FQNNGV. V lost 5 bases, J lost 5 bases, and 9 bases lay in between. This CDR3 comprises 12 residues. CDR3 loop: CASSRAPTEAFF. CDR3 bases: TGTGCCAGCAGCCGGGCGCCAACTGAAGCTTTCTTT.

J is TRBJ1-5 and V is TRBV6-5; 10 bases line up with TRBD1. V gave up 6 bases and J gave up 3 bases; unmatched junction bases: 2. The CDR3 runs 14 residues. Germline V gene lookup returns CDR1 MNHEY and CDR2 SVGAGI. CDR3: CASRDRGDNQPQHF. In nucleotides, the CDR3 is TGTGCCAGCAGGGACAGGGGGGACAATCAGCCCCAGCATTTT.